This passage covers 6 T cell receptor beta chains from one sample sequenced in a study of T cells expressing NK-cell markers. TCRdb derives one entry per CDR3 protein from the 5' RACE reads, leaving out DNA. The sample includes some 150,000 distinct CDR3 sequences. The sequencing sample was made of blood T cells: a sorted CD56 or NKG2C T cell subset, CD4+ or CD8+ T cells, or bulk PBMC T cells (not recorded which). These receptors all stem from a man aged 18 to 29 in good health.

CDR3 loop: CASSVTSRNNEQFF. The chain recombines TRBV9 with TRBJ2-1. CDR1 is SGDLS and CDR2 is YYNGEE in the germline V gene. This CDR3 is 14 amino acids long.

This chain joins TRBV27 and TRBJ2-7; TCRdb proposes TRBD1, but this gene call is untestable without DNA. Germline-derived CDR1 and CDR2 are MNHEY and SMNVEV (reference sequence). The CDR3 runs to 15 residues. The CDR3 reads CASSIRTSRPYEQYF.

The chain recombines TRBV6-1 with TRBJ1-1. Germline assignment: CDR1 MNHNS and CDR2 SASEGT. The CDR3 runs 15 residues. This CDR3 is CASIGTAGLNTEAFF.

J is TRBJ2-3 and V is TRBV10-2. This CDR3 comprises 15 residues. Germline V gene sequence: CDR1 WSHSY, CDR2 SAAADI. CDR3 protein: CASRGVDYSTDTQYF.

The CDR3: CASSQGSLANEQFF. V is TRBV4-3 and J is TRBJ2-1; TCRdb lists TRBD2, though no DNA is available to test this call. This CDR3 contains 14 residues. The germline V gene has CDR1 LGHNA and CDR2 YSLEER.

The chain uses TRBV5-6 and TRBJ1-5; TCRdb proposes TRBD1, but this gene call is untestable without DNA. The CDR3 sequence is 15 residues long. Germline CDR1 and CDR2: SGHDT and YYEEEE. The CDR3 is CASGDQGLGNQPQHF.